The clone carrying this TCR delta chain is medium-sized. Antigen unknown. TCRdb used CATT to re-call clones from the RT-PCR reads. The table records about 500 delta-chain clones, more than 12% of them present only once. The data were obtained in a study of gammadelta T cells in human blood. Study-wide findings and caveats: Microbial exposure appeared to drive polyclonal γδ T cell expansion after birth.

Trimming cost V 0 bases and J 0 bases; bases outside gene matches: 11. Germline V gene data show CDR1 as TSWWSYY and CDR2 as QGS. The CDR3 has 22 amino acids. The gene calls are TRDV1 and TRDJ3; 10 bases match TRDD3. The source is a human donor. Sequenced sample: non-Vgamma9Vdelta2 gamma-delta T cells from infant blood. The CDR3, as DNA: TGTGCTCTTGGGGAACTAGGACCGTACTGGGGGATTAGCTCCTGGGACACCCGACAGATGTTTTTC. It translates to CALGELGPYWGISSWDTRQMFF.